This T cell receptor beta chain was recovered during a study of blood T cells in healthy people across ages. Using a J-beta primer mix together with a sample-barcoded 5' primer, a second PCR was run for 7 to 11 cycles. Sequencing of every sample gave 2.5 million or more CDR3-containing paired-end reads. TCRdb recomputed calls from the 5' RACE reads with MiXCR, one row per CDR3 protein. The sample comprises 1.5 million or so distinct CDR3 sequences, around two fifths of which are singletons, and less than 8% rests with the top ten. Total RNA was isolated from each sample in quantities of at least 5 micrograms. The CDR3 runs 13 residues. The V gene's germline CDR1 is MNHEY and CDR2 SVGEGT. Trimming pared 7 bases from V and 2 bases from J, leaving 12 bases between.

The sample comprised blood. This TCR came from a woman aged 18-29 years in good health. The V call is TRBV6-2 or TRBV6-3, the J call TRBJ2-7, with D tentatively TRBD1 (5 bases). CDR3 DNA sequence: TGTGCCAGCACCGACAGTCTCGCCTACGAGCAGTACTTC. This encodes CASTDSLAYEQYF.